This T cell receptor (beta chain) originates from a study of CD8 T cells in ankylosing spondylitis. Study observations and caveats: Reportedly, significant enrichment of disease-linked clones occurred in matched ankylosing spondylitis synovial fluid. Previously reported in reactive arthritis synovial fluid and blood were some of the motif variants. Ankylosing spondylitis blood appeared to be characterized by a TCR beta motif of about 8 highly homologous variants.

Notes on this clonotype: Its antigen remains unidentified.

Germline values: CDR1 MGHRA, CDR2 YSYEKL. This CDR3 is 14 amino acids long. Trimming removed 3 bases at V and 1 base at J, with 9 bases between. TCR beta libraries were made by quantitative 5'-RACE with molecular barcodes. TCRdb recomputed calls from the 5' RACE reads with MiXCR, one row per CDR3 protein. Of about 260,000 distinct CDR3 sequences listed, over 15% are singletons. This clonotype was sampled from a male donor with ankylosing spondylitis or in good health (not recorded which). Sequencing was done on a sample of blood, either unsorted or a sorted T cell fraction (not recorded which). The V and J genes are TRBV4-1 and TRBJ1-1; D ambiguous. CDR3 protein: CASSQPAGNTEAFF. CDR3 DNA: TGCGCCAGCAGCCAGCCCGCAGGGAACACTGAAGCTTTCTTT.